This T cell receptor (beta chain) was found in a study of CD4 and CD8 cells across lung adenocarcinoma regions. Localized lung adenocarcinoma, a non-small cell lung cancer, affected the donors. The CDR3 runs to 15 residues. The V gene's germline CDR1 is SGHTA and CDR2 FQGNSA. This clonotype has only one observation. An end of the junction does not agree with germline; a read error may underlie this. Each CDR3 protein is one row after TCRdb ran MiXCR on the PCR reads. The table has 20,000 to 30,000 distinct CDR3 sequences, 52% seen once. The sample taken for sequencing was CD4+ T cells from the center of a lung tumor. The sequence was collected from a male donor with lung adenocarcinoma. The CD4 and CD8 labels of this study may be unreliable. V and J are TRBV7-2 and TRBJ2-3; D remains unclear. DNA of the CDR3: TGTGCCAGCGCTAGAGCGAACCGCCCATGGGATACGCTGTCTTTC. Residues: CASARANRPWDTLSF.